One T cell receptor (beta chain) is described in this entry. The data stem from a study of control samples from healthy donors and cancer patients. Germline V gives CDR1 LNHNV, CDR2 YYDKDF (reference sequence). Trimming took 2 bases from V and 2 from J, leaving 12 bases between them. This CDR3 has 15 residues. Libraries were prepared by immunoSEQ multiplex PCR; TCRdb keeps only in-frame clonotypes and omits some of them. The table lists about 63,000 clones, 75% to 85% of them singletons. The sequence was obtained from a man aged 35 to 55 in good health. The chain joins TRBV15 to TRBJ2-5; tentative D call: TRBD2 (6 bases). The sample consisted of blood. In DNA, the CDR3 is TGTGCCACCAGCAGACCGGGACTCCTACAAGAGACCCAGTACTTC. This translates into CATSRPGLLQETQYF.